This TCR beta chain comes out of a study of blood T cell repertoires in COVID-19. Using immunoSEQ multiplex PCR, the repertoire was profiled, and TCRdb retains in-frame clones only, with some absent. Among roughly 60,000 clones listed, roughly 88% were seen once. The V end was cut by 4 bases, the J end by 3 bases, with 12 bases between. The CDR3 extends over 14 amino acids. Looked up from germline, CDR1 is MDHEN and CDR2 is SYDVKM. The chain recombines TRBV28 with TRBJ1-2; D call uncertain. The source material was peripheral blood. This clonotype was obtained from a man aged 25 to 40 with COVID-19, enrolled during active disease. This chain's CDR3 is CASSSPGYDYGYTF. The DNA of the CDR3 is TGTGCCAGCAGTTCACCGGGGTATGACTATGGCTACACCTTC.